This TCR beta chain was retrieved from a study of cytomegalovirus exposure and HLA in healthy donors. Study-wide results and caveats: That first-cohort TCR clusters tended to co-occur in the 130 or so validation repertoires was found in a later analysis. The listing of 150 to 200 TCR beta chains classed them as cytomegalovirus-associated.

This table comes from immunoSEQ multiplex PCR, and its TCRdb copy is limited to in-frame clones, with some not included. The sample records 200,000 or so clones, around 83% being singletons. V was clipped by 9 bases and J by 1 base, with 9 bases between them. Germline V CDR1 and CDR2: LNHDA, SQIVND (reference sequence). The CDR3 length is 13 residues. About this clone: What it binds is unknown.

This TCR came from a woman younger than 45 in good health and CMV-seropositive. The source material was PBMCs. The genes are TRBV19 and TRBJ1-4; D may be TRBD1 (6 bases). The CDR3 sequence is CASRTVTNEKLFF. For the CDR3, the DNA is TGTGCCAGCAGGACAGTAACTAATGAAAAACTGTTTTTT.